The source of this T cell receptor (beta chain) is a study of T cell responses to AZD1222 COVID-19 vaccine. Trimming stripped 7 bases from V and 3 bases from J, with 17 bases between. Germline V gene data show CDR1 as SGHRS and CDR2 as YFSETQ. The CDR3 extends over 14 amino acids. Assay used: immunoSEQ multiplex PCR; TCRdb lists only in-frame clones, some missing. The sample shows about 92,000 clones, approximately 91% of them seen only once. This sample comprised peripheral blood, obtained on day 0 of AZD1222 vaccination. This TCR came from an adult in good health. The chain joins TRBV5-1 to TRBJ2-7, with D tentatively TRBD1 or TRBD2 (7 bases each). The chain's CDR3 is CASSPGGGIYEQYF. The CDR3 DNA reads as TGCGCCAGCTCCCCAGGGGGGGGAATCTACGAGCAGTACTTC.